These 20 T cell receptor beta chains originate from one sample sequenced in a study of breast tumors, draining lymph nodes, adjacent tissues. TCRdb re-called the multiplex PCR reads with MiXCR, one entry per CDR3 protein. Among about 63,000 distinct CDR3 sequences listed, 57% were seen once. Sequenced: breast tumor tissue. The receptors were gathered from a female donor with breast cancer. Some clones in this sample may be carry-over from other donors' samples.

This clonotype was detected many times. The chain recombines TRBV19 with TRBJ2-1; the match to TRBD2 covers 10 bases. This CDR3 has 15 residues. Germline lookup yields CDR1 LNHDA and CDR2 SQIVND (reference sequence). J was trimmed by 2 bases and V by 7 bases; bases with no gene match: 5. As DNA, the CDR3 is TGTGCCAGTAAACTTCTAGCGGGGGCCTACAATGAGCAGTTCTTC. Amino acids: CASKLLAGAYNEQFF.

V and J are TRBV24-1 and TRBJ2-7; 7 nucleotides agree with TRBD2. Germline V gives CDR1 KGHDR, CDR2 SFDVKD. J was trimmed by 0 bases and V by 5 bases; bases with no gene match: 9. The CDR3 extends over 16 amino acids. This chain's CDR3 is CATSAGGDYSSYEQYF. The DNA for the CDR3 is TGTGCCACCAGTGCTGGAGGGGACTACAGCTCCTACGAGCAGTACTTC.

This clonotype has only a few counts. This may come from a read error, since a much larger clone is one base off. This sequence joins TRBV6-6 and TRBJ2-4; D is ambiguous. V gave up 8 bases and J gave up 2 bases, with 4 bases separating them. Germline lookup yields CDR1 MNHNY and CDR2 SVGAGI (reference sequence). The CDR3 length is 11 residues. CDR3 DNA sequence: TGTGCCAGCCTACCCAAAAACATTCAGTACTTC. Translated: CASLPKNIQYF.

This clonotype was seen at least ten times. The chain recombines TRBV20-1 with TRBJ1-6; D is uncertain. Germline V lookup: CDR1 DFQATT, CDR2 SNEGSKA (reference sequence). This CDR3 is built from 14 residues. Trimming left V 2 bases short and J 5 bases short, with 10 bases between. Written as DNA, the CDR3 is TGCAGTGCTAGAAAGACGGAAGATAATTCACCCCTCCACTTT. This encodes CSARKTEDNSPLHF.

This clonotype was picked up many times. The chain has TRBV7-9 and TRBJ2-2, with unresolved D. The CDR3 has 15 residues. The germline V and J ends were trimmed by 4 bases and 0 bases, with 9 bases remaining between them. The germline V gene has CDR1 SEHNR and CDR2 FQNEAQ (reference sequence). The CDR3 bases are TGTGCCAGCAGCTCAACAACAGCGAACACCGGGGAGCTGTTTTTT. Encoded protein: CASSSTTANTGELFF.

This chain connects TRBV10-3 to TRBJ2-3; 11 nucleotides match TRBD1. Germline CDR1 ENHRY, CDR2 SYGVKD. Unmatched junction bases numbered 5, after V lost 6 bases and J lost 0 bases. The CDR3 is 16 amino acids. In nucleotides, the CDR3 is TGTGCCATCAGGGGGACAGGGGGACCTAGCACAGATACGCAGTATTTT. Amino acids: CAIRGTGGPSTDTQYF.

J is TRBJ2-5 and V is TRBV10-3, with D maybe TRBD1 (8 bases). V gave up 4 bases and J gave up 5 bases, with 17 bases separating them. CDR1 and CDR2 from the germline V gene are ENHRY and SYGVKD. CDR3 length: 15 amino acids. The CDR3 nucleotides read TGTGCCATCAGTGCGCCGGACAGGGAGGGGGAGACCCAGTACTTC. It translates to CAISAPDREGETQYF.

The rearrangement uses TRBV10-3 and TRBJ2-2, with D tentatively TRBD1 or TRBD2 (5 bases each). The CDR3 contains 13 residues. Germline V gene sequence: CDR1 ENHRY, CDR2 SYGVKD. V was cut by 2 bases and J by 6 bases, with 7 bases left in between. The CDR3 reads CAISEMGAGELFF. As DNA, the CDR3 is TGTGCCATCAGTGAGATGGGGGCCGGGGAGCTGTTTTTT.

V usage is TRBV2 and J usage is TRBJ2-3; no clear D. V gave up 0 bases and J gave up 1 base, with 2 bases separating them. Looked up from germline, CDR1 is SNHLY and CDR2 is FYNNEI. This CDR3 has 13 amino acids. This CDR3 reads CASSEAGTDTQYF. Written as DNA, the CDR3 is TGTGCCAGCAGTGAAGCAGGCACAGATACGCAGTATTTT.

The chain is built from TRBV7-2 and TRBJ2-7; 11 bases align to TRBD2. There are 13 residues in the CDR3. Per germline, CDR1 SGHTA and CDR2 FQGNSA. Trimming took 5 bases from V and 6 from J; bases not matched to a gene: 3. Here the CDR3 reads CASSPTSGVEQYF. CDR3 in DNA: TGTGCCAGCAGCCCGACTAGCGGGGTCGAGCAGTACTTC.

This clonotype was counted a single time. This sequence joins TRBV15 and TRBJ2-7; 11 bases align to TRBD2. Germline V gene data show CDR1 as LNHNV and CDR2 as YYDKDF (reference sequence). The CDR3 runs 15 residues. With 3 bases clipped from V and 2 bases from J, the junction kept 3 bases outside the gene matches. The CDR3 sequence is CATSSSTSGTYEQYF. In nucleotides, the CDR3 is TGTGCCACCAGCAGCTCGACTAGCGGGACCTACGAGCAGTACTTC.

This chain connects TRBV29-1 to TRBJ2-1; D is perhaps TRBD2 (6 bases). V was shortened by 1 base and J by 8 bases, with 12 bases between the two germline ends. The CDR3 runs 13 residues. Germline CDR1 and CDR2: SQVTM and ANQGSEA. The CDR3 reads CSVEAGETDEQFF. CDR3 bases: TGCAGCGTTGAAGCGGGAGAAACGGATGAGCAGTTCTTC.

This clonotype appeared many times. The V gene is TRBV6-6, the J gene TRBJ2-7, with 8 bases fitting TRBD2. The CDR3 consists of 17 residues. Trimming cost V 6 bases and J 2 bases; bases outside gene matches: 15. Per germline, CDR1 MNHNY and CDR2 SVGAGI (reference sequence). The CDR3 nucleotides are TGTGCCAGCAGCCCCCTTGCCGAAGCGGGGGTCCCCTACGAGCAGTACTTC. Translating it yields CASSPLAEAGVPYEQYF.

This clonotype was picked up a small number of times. This chain joins TRBV20-1 and TRBJ1-4; D is possibly TRBD1 (6 bases). V shed 6 bases and J shed 7 bases, with 15 bases lying between them. This CDR3 is built from 13 residues. Germline values: CDR1 DFQATT, CDR2 SNEGSKA (reference sequence). CDR3 DNA: TGCAGTGCGCAAAAGGGGGACGGTGAAAAACTGTTTTTT. It translates to CSAQKGDGEKLFF.

This clonotype was recorded at least ten times. The CDR3 loop is CAWSLPANLYNEKLFF. The CDR3 nucleotides are TGTGCCTGGAGTTTGCCAGCAAACCTTTATAATGAAAAACTGTTTTTT. The chain joins TRBV30 to TRBJ1-4; D uncertain. CDR1 is GTSNPN, CDR2 SVGIG, per germline (reference sequence). The CDR3 extends over 16 amino acids. Trimming cost V 2 bases and J 4 bases, with 17 bases left between them.

To note about this clonotype: A much larger clone lies one base from this, so it may be a read error. This chain connects TRBV20-1 to TRBJ2-5; the D gene is possibly TRBD2 (6 bases). Trimming stripped 5 bases from V and 4 bases from J, with 20 bases between. This CDR3 is 15 amino acids long. Germline assignment: CDR1 DFQATT and CDR2 SNEGSKA (reference sequence). CDR3 bases: TGCAGTGCTCTGGACCGGGCGGGGAACCCAGAGACCCAGTACTTC. Its protein product is CSALDRAGNPETQYF.

The chain couples TRBV2 to TRBJ2-3; 7 bases match TRBD2. The trim removed 7 bases at V and 3 bases at J, leaving 4 bases unmatched. CDR3 length equals 13 residues. Germline loops: CDR1 SNHLY, CDR2 FYNNEI. CDR3 region: CASTRAGTDTQYF. CDR3 bases: TGTGCCAGCACTCGAGCGGGGACAGATACGCAGTATTTT.

This clonotype was observed a few times. The chain links TRBV29-1 to TRBJ2-1, with 12 bases identical to TRBD2. J gave up 3 bases and V 3 bases, and 12 bases lay outside the gene matches. Germline values: CDR1 SQVTM, CDR2 ANQGSEA. The CDR3 covers 18 residues. DNA for the CDR3: TGCAGCGTTGACCCTTACCAGACTAGCGGGAGCGGCTACAATGAGCAGTTCTTC. Translated, it gives CSVDPYQTSGSGYNEQFF.

This clonotype appeared many times. V usage is TRBV24-1 and J usage is TRBJ2-2, with 9 bases aligning to TRBD1. Germline V gives CDR1 KGHDR, CDR2 SFDVKD. The CDR3 length is 15 residues. With 3 bases clipped from V and 4 bases from J, the junction kept 2 bases outside the gene matches. CDR3 loop: CATSDDRGSTGELFF. CDR3 coding DNA: TGTGCCACCAGTGATGACAGGGGGAGCACCGGGGAGCTGTTTTTT.

CDR3 nucleotides: TGTGCCAGCAGCTTAAGATCCTACACGACGAAGCGGGGGGAGGGCACCGGGGAGCTGTTTTTT. It encodes CASSLRSYTTKRGEGTGELFF. This chain uses TRBV11-2 with TRBJ2-2; 9 bases are a match to TRBD2. J was trimmed by 4 bases and V by 2 bases; bases with no gene match: 20. CDR1 and CDR2 from the germline V gene are SGHAT and FQNNGV. The CDR3 runs 21 residues.